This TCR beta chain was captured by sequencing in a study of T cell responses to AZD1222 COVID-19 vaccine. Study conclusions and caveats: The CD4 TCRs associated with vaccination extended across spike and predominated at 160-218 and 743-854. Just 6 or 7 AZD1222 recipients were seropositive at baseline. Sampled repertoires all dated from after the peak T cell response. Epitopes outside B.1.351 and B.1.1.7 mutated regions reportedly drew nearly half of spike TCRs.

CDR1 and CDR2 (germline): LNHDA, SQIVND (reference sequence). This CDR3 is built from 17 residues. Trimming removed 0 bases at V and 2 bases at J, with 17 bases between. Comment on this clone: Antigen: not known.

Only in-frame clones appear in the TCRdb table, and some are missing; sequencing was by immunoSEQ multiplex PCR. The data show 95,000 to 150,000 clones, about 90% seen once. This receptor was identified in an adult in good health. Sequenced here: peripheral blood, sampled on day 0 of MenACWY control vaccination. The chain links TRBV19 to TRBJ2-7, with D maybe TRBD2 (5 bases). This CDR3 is CASSIDGTRSGTYEQYF. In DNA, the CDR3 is TGTGCCAGTAGTATAGATGGAACTAGATCGGGCACCTACGAGCAGTACTTC.